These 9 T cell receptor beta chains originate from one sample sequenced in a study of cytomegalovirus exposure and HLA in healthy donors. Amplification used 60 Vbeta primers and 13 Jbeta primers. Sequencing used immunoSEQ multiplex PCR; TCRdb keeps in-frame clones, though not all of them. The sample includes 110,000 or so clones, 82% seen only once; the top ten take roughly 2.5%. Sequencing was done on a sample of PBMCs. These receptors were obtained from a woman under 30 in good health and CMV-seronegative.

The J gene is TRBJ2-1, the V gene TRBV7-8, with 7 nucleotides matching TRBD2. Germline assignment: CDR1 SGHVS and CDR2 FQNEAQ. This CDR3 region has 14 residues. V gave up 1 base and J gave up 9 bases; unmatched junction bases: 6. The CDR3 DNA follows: TGTGCCAGCAGCTTAGGACTAGCTGTAATTGAGCAGTTCTTC. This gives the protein CASSLGLAVIEQFF.

CDR3 in amino acids: CATLAGNNEQFF. The CDR3 DNA is TGTGCCACACTAGCGGGTAATAATGAGCAGTTCTTC. The V call is TRBV4-2, the J call TRBJ2-1; the match to TRBD2 covers 9 bases. V lost 10 bases to trimming and J lost 7 bases; unmatched junction nucleotides: 5. Germline V gene data show CDR1 as LGHNA and CDR2 as YNFKEQ. This CDR3 is 12 amino acids long.

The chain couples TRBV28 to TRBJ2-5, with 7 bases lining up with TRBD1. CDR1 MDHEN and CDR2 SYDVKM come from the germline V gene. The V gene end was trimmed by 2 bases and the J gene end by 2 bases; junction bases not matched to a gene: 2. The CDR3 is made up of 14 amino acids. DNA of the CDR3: TGTGCCAGCAGTTTAAGGGGGCCTCAAGAGACCCAGTACTTC. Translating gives CASSLRGPQETQYF.

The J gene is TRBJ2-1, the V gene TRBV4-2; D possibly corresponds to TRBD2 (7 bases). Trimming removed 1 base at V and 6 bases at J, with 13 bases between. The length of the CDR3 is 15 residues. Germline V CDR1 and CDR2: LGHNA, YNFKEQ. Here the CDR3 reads CASSQGAGAPNEQFF. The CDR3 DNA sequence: TGTGCCAGCAGCCAAGGTGCGGGGGCCCCCAATGAGCAGTTCTTC.

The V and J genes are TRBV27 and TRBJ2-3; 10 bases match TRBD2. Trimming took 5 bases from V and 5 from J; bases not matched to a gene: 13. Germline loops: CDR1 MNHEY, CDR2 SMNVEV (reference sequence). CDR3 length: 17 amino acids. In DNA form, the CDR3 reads TGTGCCAGCAGTAGGACTAGCGGAGTCCCTGGGGGAGATACGCAGTATTTT. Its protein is CASSRTSGVPGGDTQYF.

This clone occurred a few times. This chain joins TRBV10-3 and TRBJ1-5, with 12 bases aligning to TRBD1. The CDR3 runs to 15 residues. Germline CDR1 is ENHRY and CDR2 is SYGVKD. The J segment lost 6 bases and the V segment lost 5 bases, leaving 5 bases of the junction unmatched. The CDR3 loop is CAISSGTGGGQPQHF. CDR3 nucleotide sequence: TGTGCCATCAGTTCCGGGACAGGGGGCGGTCAGCCCCAGCATTTT.

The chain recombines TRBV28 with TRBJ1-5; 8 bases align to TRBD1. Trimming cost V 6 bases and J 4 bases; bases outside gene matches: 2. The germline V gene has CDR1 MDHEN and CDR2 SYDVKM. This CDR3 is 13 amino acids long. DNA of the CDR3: TGTGCCAGCAGACGACAGGGGAATCAGCCCCAGCATTTT. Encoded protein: CASRRQGNQPQHF.

As DNA, the CDR3 is TGTGCCAGTAAGACAGGGTGGTCTGGGGCCAACGTCCTGACTTTC. It translates to CASKTGWSGANVLTF. The chain has TRBV19 and TRBJ2-6; TRBD1 matches at 7 bases. CDR1 LNHDA and CDR2 SQIVND come from the germline V gene (reference sequence). Germline trimming cut 7 bases from V and 1 base from J; bases unmatched to any gene: 4. The CDR3 contains 15 residues.

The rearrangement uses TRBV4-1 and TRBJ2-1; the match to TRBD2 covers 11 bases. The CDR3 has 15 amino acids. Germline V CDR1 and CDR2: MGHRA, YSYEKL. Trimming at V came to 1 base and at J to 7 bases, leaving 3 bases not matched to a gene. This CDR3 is CASSQGLAGRNEQFF. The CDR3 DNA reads TGCGCCAGCAGCCAAGGACTAGCGGGGAGGAATGAGCAGTTCTTC.